This T cell receptor beta chain was captured by sequencing in a study of control samples from healthy donors and cancer patients. This clone was seen a single time. Germline lookup yields CDR1 LNHDA and CDR2 SQIVND (reference sequence). The trim removed 6 bases at V and 5 bases at J, leaving 7 bases unmatched. The length of the CDR3 is 14 residues. Here immunoSEQ multiplex PCR was the method, and the copy in TCRdb shows in-frame clones only, minus some. The table shows about 96,000 clones, with 80% to 95% occurring only once. V usage is TRBV19 and J usage is TRBJ2-4; 7 bases match TRBD2. Sequenced material: blood. This TCR came from a man in his late teens or twenties in good health. The CDR3 protein is CASRGGGPQNIQYF. CDR3 coding DNA: TGTGCCAGTAGGGGGGGAGGGCCCCAAAACATTCAGTACTTC.